These 28 T cell receptor beta chains share one sample of origin, sequenced in a study of T cells after yellow fever vaccination. MiXCR, run by TCRdb on the 5' RACE reads, gives a single entry per CDR3 protein. The repertoire holds around 310,000 distinct CDR3 sequences, with roughly 3.5% as singletons. Here the sequenced sample was PBMCs, taken on the day of the yellow fever booster vaccination. Receptor source: a man younger than 35 who received the YFV17D yellow fever vaccine.

In the case of this clonotype: A single base separates this from a much larger clone, so it may be a read error. The chain employs TRBV5-1 and TRBJ2-7, with D unresolved. Germline V gives CDR1 SGHRS, CDR2 YFSETQ. The CDR3 has 14 residues. The chain's CDR3 is CASSGARSSYEQCF. The CDR3 DNA reads TGCGCCAGCAGCGGCGCGCGAAGCTCCTACGAGCAGTGCTTC.

Many counts were recorded for this clonotype. V usage is TRBV10-3 and J usage is TRBJ2-1, with 8 bases identical to TRBD2. Looked up from germline, CDR1 is ENHRY and CDR2 is SYGVKD. The CDR3 runs to 15 residues. V shed 2 bases, J shed 2 bases, and the junction held 2 bases outside the gene matches. The CDR3 spells CAISERGGPYNEQFF. In DNA, the CDR3 is TGTGCCATCAGTGAGCGGGGGGGCCCCTACAATGAGCAGTTCTTC.

This clonotype was observed a handful of times. The CDR3 sequence: CASSLRQSAGANVLTF. In DNA, the CDR3 is TGCGCCAGCAGCCTCCGACAGTCCGCGGGGGCCAACGTCCTGACTTTC. J is TRBJ2-6 and V is TRBV5-1; perhaps TRBD1 as D (5 bases). With 4 bases removed from V and 4 bases from J, the gap between germline ends came to 15 bases. The V gene's germline CDR1 is SGHRS and CDR2 YFSETQ. This CDR3 comprises 16 residues.

This clonotype came up many times. J is TRBJ2-7 and V is TRBV29-1; the D is unclear. This CDR3 is built from 13 residues. In germline, CDR1 is SQVTM, CDR2 ANQGSEA. The V end lost 5 bases, the J end lost 7 bases, and 18 bases lay between the germline ends. CDR3 loop: CSVRPGPEEEQYF. The CDR3 nucleotides are TGCAGCGTTAGACCGGGCCCCGAGGAGGAGCAGTACTTC.

In this sample, this clonotype turned up many times. The V and J genes are TRBV20-1 and TRBJ2-1, with 11 bases lining up with TRBD2. The CDR3 has 14 residues. V dropped 6 bases and J dropped 5; count of bases not matched to a gene: 6. Germline V CDR1 and CDR2: DFQATT, SNEGSKA (reference sequence). This chain's CDR3 is CSARLAGHDNEQFF. For the CDR3, the DNA is TGCAGTGCGAGACTAGCGGGGCACGACAATGAGCAGTTCTTC.

This clonotype has more than one count but fewer than ten. J is TRBJ2-1 and V is TRBV4-2; D is undetermined. V dropped 5 bases and J dropped 3 bases, with 11 bases sitting between them. Germline V CDR1 and CDR2: LGHNA, YNFKEQ. The CDR3 loop spans 14 amino acids. In DNA, the CDR3 is TGTGCCAGCAGCAATCGAGTGAACTACAATGAGCAGTTCTTC. This sequence encodes CASSNRVNYNEQFF.

Ten or more counts support this clonotype. The CDR3 protein is CASSPQTGDAFF. The DNA for the CDR3 is TGCGCCAGCAGCCCCCAGACAGGGGATGCTTTCTTT. The chain is built from TRBV5-1 and TRBJ1-1; 8 nucleotides match TRBD1. The CDR3 is 12 amino acids. Unmatched junction bases numbered 7, after V lost 4 bases and J lost 11 bases. Germline values: CDR1 SGHRS, CDR2 YFSETQ.

The chain recombines TRBV7-2 with TRBJ2-5; D is unclear. V lost 5 bases, J lost 5 bases, and 9 bases lay in between. CDR1 SGHTA and CDR2 FQGNSA come from the germline V gene. The CDR3 has 12 residues. The CDR3 protein is CASSPNRETQYF. The CDR3 nucleotides are TGTGCCAGCAGCCCTAACCGCGAGACCCAGTACTTC.

This clonotype was seen only a few times. The chain combines TRBV7-6 with TRBJ2-1, with 12 positions matching TRBD2. The CDR3 runs 15 residues. Germline loops: CDR1 SGHVS, CDR2 FNYEAQ. Unmatched junction bases numbered 5, after V lost 3 bases and J lost 8 bases. CDR3 sequence reads: CASSFGLAGIDEQFF. CDR3 nucleotide sequence: TGTGCCAGCAGCTTTGGACTAGCGGGGATAGATGAGCAGTTCTTC.

The chain combines TRBV5-4 with TRBJ2-1, with D tentatively TRBD2 (6 bases). The CDR3 is made up of 14 amino acids. V lost 3 bases and J lost 7, with 14 bases in between. Germline loops: CDR1 SGHNT, CDR2 YYREEE (reference sequence). As DNA, the CDR3 is TGTGCCAGCAGCTCCCAGGGAGGAGCAAATGAGCAGTTCTTC. This translates into CASSSQGGANEQFF.

This clonotype was detected many times. The chain recombines TRBV18 with TRBJ2-2; D is uncertain. The CDR3 contains 16 residues. The V gene's germline CDR1 is KGHSH and CDR2 LQKENI. The V end lost 0 bases, the J end lost 1 base, and 9 bases lay between the germline ends. The CDR3 sequence is CASSPPQGWNTGELFF. The CDR3 bases are TGTGCCAGCTCACCACCACAAGGGTGGAACACCGGGGAGCTGTTTTTT.

The chain joins TRBV7-6 to TRBJ1-4, with D unclear. Trimming stripped 4 bases from V and 6 bases from J, with 12 bases between. CDR3 length: 14 residues. Germline V gene lookup returns CDR1 SGHVS and CDR2 FNYEAQ. CDR3 region: CASSSTLGDEKLFF. CDR3 bases: TGTGCCAGCAGCTCGACCCTCGGTGATGAAAAACTGTTTTTT.

The chain has TRBV5-5 and TRBJ1-1; the D gene is possibly TRBD1 (6 bases). Per germline, CDR1 SGHKS and CDR2 YYEKEE (reference sequence). V dropped 4 bases and J dropped 3 bases, with 13 bases sitting between them. CDR3 length: 14 residues. This CDR3 is CASSVGAEYTEAFF. The CDR3, as DNA: TGTGCCAGCAGCGTGGGGGCGGAATACACTGAAGCTTTCTTT.

As to this clonotype: A junction end diverges from the germline sequence, so it may reflect a read error. The V gene is TRBV3-1, the J gene TRBJ1-1; D ambiguous. CDR1 and CDR2 (germline): LGHDT, YNNKEL (reference sequence). This CDR3 comprises 13 residues. CDR3 DNA: TGTGCCAGAAGCCAAGATTCCGCCCGAAGGGCTTTCTTT. Its protein product is CARSQDSARRAFF.

This clonotype was seen more than once but under ten times. This chain links TRBV7-2 with TRBJ1-2; a possible D gene is TRBD1 (6 bases). CDR1 and CDR2 from the germline V gene are SGHTA and FQGNSA. CDR3 length: 13 amino acids. V lost 7 bases to trimming and J lost 8 bases, with 17 bases between them. As DNA, the CDR3 is TGTGCCAGCACCTCGGCTGGGGGGCAGGGCTACACCTTC. Amino acids: CASTSAGGQGYTF.

The sample holds a few counts of this clonotype. A read error may account for a junction end that differs from germline. The chain combines TRBV4-3 with TRBJ1-4; 7 nucleotides match TRBD1. This CDR3 region has 15 residues. Germline CDR1 reads LGHNA; CDR2 reads YSLEER. In DNA, the CDR3 is TGCGCCAGCAGCGCCTCAGGGGGATACAATGGAAAACTGTTTTTT. Its translation is CASSASGGYNGKLFF.

This clonotype was observed a few times. V and J are TRBV7-9 and TRBJ1-1, with D possibly being TRBD1 (6 bases). Germline V gene lookup returns CDR1 SEHNR and CDR2 FQNEAQ (reference sequence). Trimming shortened V by 4 bases and J by 6 bases, and 18 bases separated the two germline ends. The CDR3 consists of 15 residues. CDR3 protein: CASSSRRGPRAEAFF. DNA for the CDR3: TGTGCCAGCAGCTCCCGCCGGGGGCCTAGGGCTGAAGCTTTCTTT.

This clonotype was picked up many times. The chain links TRBV10-3 to TRBJ1-1, with 7 bases matching TRBD1. The CDR3 consists of 14 residues. Trimming removed 6 bases from V and 4 bases from J; junction bases left unmatched: 8. Germline-derived CDR1 and CDR2 are ENHRY and SYGVKD. The CDR3 loop is CAIRNGQEGTEAFF. For the CDR3, the DNA is TGTGCCATCAGGAACGGACAGGAGGGCACTGAAGCTTTCTTT.

This clonotype turned up a few times. Here the CDR3 reads CASSPLNSGTKNTGELFF. The CDR3 bases are TGTGCCAGCAGTCCTCTTAACAGCGGGACAAAGAACACCGGGGAGCTGTTTTTT. The chain recombines TRBV6-5 with TRBJ2-2, with D possibly TRBD2 on 7 matching bases. Germline-derived CDR1 and CDR2 are MNHEY and SVGAGI. This CDR3 has 18 residues. Trimming took off 5 bases at V and 1 base at J, with 20 bases between the two ends.

The sample holds a few counts of this clonotype. The J gene is TRBJ2-2, the V gene TRBV5-1; D uncertain. CDR1 is SGHRS and CDR2 is YFSETQ in the germline V gene. The CDR3 sequence is 14 residues long. V shed 4 bases and J shed 2 bases, with 9 bases lying between them. CDR3 residues: CASSTPENTGELFF. The CDR3 DNA is TGCGCCAGCAGCACACCAGAAAACACCGGGGAGCTGTTTTTT.

The J gene is TRBJ2-3, the V gene TRBV18, with unresolved D. Trimming cost V 5 bases and J 6 bases, with 12 bases left between them. The length of the CDR3 is 13 residues. Germline assignment: CDR1 KGHSH and CDR2 LQKENI. CDR3 residues: CASSSLSDDTQYF. The CDR3 DNA is TGTGCCAGCTCATCATTGTCCGACGATACGCAGTATTTT.

Of note for this clonotype: A read error may account for a junction end that differs from germline. The rearrangement uses TRBV6-5 and TRBJ2-4, with unresolved D. Germline CDR1 and CDR2: MNHEY and SVGAGI. This CDR3 has 13 amino acids. CDR3 sequence reads: CAGSPNAKNIQYF. CDR3 in DNA: TGTGCCGGCAGTCCTAACGCCAAAAACATTCAGTACTTC.

This clonotype was observed a few times. V gene TRBV2 combines with J gene TRBJ2-5; 9 bases are a match to TRBD2. CDR3 length: 14 residues. Germline-derived CDR1 and CDR2 are SNHLY and FYNNEI. V was clipped by 5 bases and J by 1 base; unmatched bases: 2. CDR3 residues: CASSRTSVQETQYF. DNA for the CDR3: TGTGCCAGCAGTAGGACTAGCGTCCAAGAGACCCAGTACTTC.

This clonotype turned up a few times. The chain has TRBV11-2 and TRBJ1-5; D is unclear. In germline, CDR1 is SGHAT, CDR2 FQNNGV. Trimming cost V 6 bases and J 4 bases, with 16 bases left between them. There are 15 residues in the CDR3. For the CDR3, the DNA is TGTGCCAGCAGTCATGCGAGCGGCCTTAATCAGCCCCAGCATTTT. It yields the protein CASSHASGLNQPQHF.

This clonotype has ten or more counts. V usage is TRBV5-1 and J usage is TRBJ2-5, with D possibly matching TRBD2 (5 bases). The CDR3 runs to 15 residues. Germline lookup yields CDR1 SGHRS and CDR2 YFSETQ. Trimming cost V 1 base and J 1 base, with 11 bases left between them. The chain's CDR3 is CASSLKTIPQETQYF. CDR3 in DNA: TGCGCCAGCAGCTTGAAGACTATTCCCCAAGAGACCCAGTACTTC.

This clonotype was observed at least ten times. This chain uses TRBV20-1 with TRBJ1-4; unclear D gene. V shed 0 bases and J shed 0 bases, with 2 bases lying between them. This CDR3 is 13 amino acids long. Germline V gene sequence: CDR1 DFQATT, CDR2 SNEGSKA (reference sequence). Written as DNA, the CDR3 is TGCAGTGCTAGAGAGACAACTAATGAAAAACTGTTTTTT. Its translation: CSARETTNEKLFF.

The gene calls are TRBV19 and TRBJ2-7; 8 bases are a match to TRBD2. V was pared by 4 bases and J by 7 bases, with 12 bases of the junction left unmatched. The CDR3 is 15 residues long. Germline V gives CDR1 LNHDA, CDR2 SQIVND (reference sequence). The DNA for the CDR3 is TGTGCCAGTAGTACCTCGGGAGCGGGAGTGAGGGAGCAGTACTTC. Amino acids: CASSTSGAGVREQYF. Full variable domain (missing parts from reference TRBV19 and TRBJ2-7): DGGITQSPKYLFRKEGQNVTLSCEQNLNHDAMYWYRQDPGQGLRLIYYSQIVNDFQKGDIAEGYSVSREKKESFPLTVTSAQKNPTAFYLCASSTSGAGVREQYFGPGTRLTVT.

V and J are TRBV7-8 and TRBJ2-7; D not certain. The germline CDR1 and CDR2 sequences are SGHVS and FQNEAQ. Trimming removed 1 base from V and 3 bases from J, with 7 bases in between. This CDR3 contains 13 residues. The CDR3 reads CASSLEPDYEQYF. CDR3 in DNA: TGTGCCAGCAGCTTAGAGCCAGACTACGAGCAGTACTTC.